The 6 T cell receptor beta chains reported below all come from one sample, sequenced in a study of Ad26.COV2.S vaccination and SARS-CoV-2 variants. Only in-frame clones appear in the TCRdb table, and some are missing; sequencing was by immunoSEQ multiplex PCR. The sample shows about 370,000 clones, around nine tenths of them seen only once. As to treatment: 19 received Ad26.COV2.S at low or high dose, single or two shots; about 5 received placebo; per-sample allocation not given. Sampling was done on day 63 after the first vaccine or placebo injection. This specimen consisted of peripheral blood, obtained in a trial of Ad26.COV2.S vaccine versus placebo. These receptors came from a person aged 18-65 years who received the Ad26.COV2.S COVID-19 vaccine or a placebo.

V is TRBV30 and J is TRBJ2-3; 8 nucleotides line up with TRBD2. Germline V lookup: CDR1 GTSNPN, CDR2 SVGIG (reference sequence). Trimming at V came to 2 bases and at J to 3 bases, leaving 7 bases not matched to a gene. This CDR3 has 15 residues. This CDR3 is CAWSKAGDQTDTQYF. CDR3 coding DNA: TGTGCCTGGAGTAAAGCGGGAGATCAGACAGATACGCAGTATTTT.

The CDR3 region has the DNA TGCAGCGTTGTTGTAATAGCGGGAGCTTGGGGCGAGCAGTACTTC. Protein product: CSVVVIAGAWGEQYF. The chain links TRBV29-1 to TRBJ2-7; TRBD2 agrees at 9 bases. With V trimmed by 4 bases and J by 6 bases, 13 bases remained unmatched. Germline lookup yields CDR1 SQVTM and CDR2 ANQGSEA. CDR3 size: 15 residues.

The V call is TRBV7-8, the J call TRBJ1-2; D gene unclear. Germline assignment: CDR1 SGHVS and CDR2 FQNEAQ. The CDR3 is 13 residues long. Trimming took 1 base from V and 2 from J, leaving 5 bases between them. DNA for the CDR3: TGTGCCAGCAGCTTAGGACGGAACTATGGCTACACCTTC. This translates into CASSLGRNYGYTF.

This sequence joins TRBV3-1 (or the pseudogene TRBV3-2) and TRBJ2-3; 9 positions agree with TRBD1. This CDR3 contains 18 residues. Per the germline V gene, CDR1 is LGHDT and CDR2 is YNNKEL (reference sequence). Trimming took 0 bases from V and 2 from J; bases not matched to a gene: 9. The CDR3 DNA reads TGTGCCAGCAGCCAAGACAACCACAGGGGGCGGGTCACAGATACGCAGTATTTT. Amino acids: CASSQDNHRGRVTDTQYF.

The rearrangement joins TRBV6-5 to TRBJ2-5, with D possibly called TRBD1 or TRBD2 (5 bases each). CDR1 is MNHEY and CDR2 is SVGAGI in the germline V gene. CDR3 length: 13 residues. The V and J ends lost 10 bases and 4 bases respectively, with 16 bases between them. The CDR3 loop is CAITGPWGETQYF. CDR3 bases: TGTGCCATTACGGGACCGTGGGGAGAGACCCAGTACTTC.

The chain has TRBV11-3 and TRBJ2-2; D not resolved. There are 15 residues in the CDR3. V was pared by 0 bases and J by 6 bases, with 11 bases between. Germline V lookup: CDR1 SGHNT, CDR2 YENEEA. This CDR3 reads CASSLDPPHAGELFF. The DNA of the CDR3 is TGTGCCAGCAGCTTAGATCCGCCCCACGCCGGGGAGCTGTTTTTT.